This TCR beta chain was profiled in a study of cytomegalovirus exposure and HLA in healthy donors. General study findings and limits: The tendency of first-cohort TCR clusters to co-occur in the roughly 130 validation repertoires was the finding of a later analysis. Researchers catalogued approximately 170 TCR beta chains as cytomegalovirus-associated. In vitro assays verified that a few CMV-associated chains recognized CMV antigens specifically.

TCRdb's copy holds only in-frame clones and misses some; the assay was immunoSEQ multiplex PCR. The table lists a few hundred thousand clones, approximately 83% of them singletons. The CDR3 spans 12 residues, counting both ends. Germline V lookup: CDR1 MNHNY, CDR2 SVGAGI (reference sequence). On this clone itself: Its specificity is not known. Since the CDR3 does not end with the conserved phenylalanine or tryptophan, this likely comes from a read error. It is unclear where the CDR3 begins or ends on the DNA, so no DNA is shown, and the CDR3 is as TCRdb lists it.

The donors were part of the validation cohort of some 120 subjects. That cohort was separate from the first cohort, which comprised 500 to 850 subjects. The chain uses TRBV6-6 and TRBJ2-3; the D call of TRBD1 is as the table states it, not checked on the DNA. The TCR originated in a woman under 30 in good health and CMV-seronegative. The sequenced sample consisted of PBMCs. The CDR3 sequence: CASSYTGPEQIT.